Sequencing of this TCR beta chain was carried out in a study of blood T cell repertoires in COVID-19. About the study: T cells, B-cell-depleted T cells, or PBMCs supplied cDNA or gDNA.

With 2 bases removed from V and 2 bases from J, the gap between germline ends came to 9 bases. The CDR3 is made up of 15 amino acids. Germline loops: CDR1 MNHEY, CDR2 SVGAGI. In the study's own analysis: From reference gene primer amplification, estimates of nucleated cell counts were derived. The protocol was immunoSEQ multiplex PCR, while the TCRdb copy is restricted to in-frame clones and leaves out a portion. V and J calls and clone size come straight from that table; D and trimming were deduced from the DNA. This repertoire shows about 82,000 clones, under 90% found once; its top ten account for around 11%. By proportion, this clone is medium-sized.

V gene TRBV6-5 combines with J gene TRBJ2-2, with D perhaps TRBD2 (5 bases). This receptor was obtained from a woman between 40 and 55 years old with active or convalescent COVID-19. The sequenced material came from peripheral blood. CDR3 sequence: CASSYRGLNTGELFF. The CDR3 nucleotides are TGTGCCAGCAGTTACAGAGGACTTAACACCGGGGAGCTGTTTTTT.